This TCR beta chain was sequenced in a study of blood T cells in healthy people across ages. This clonotype was found a few times. Primers used in a second PCR of roughly 7 to 12 cycles were a sample-barcoded 5' primer and a J-beta primer mix. TCRdb ran MiXCR on the 5' RACE reads and lists one entry per CDR3 protein. The data contain about 940,000 distinct CDR3 sequences, 48% of them singletons. V lost 2 bases and J 5 bases, leaving 7 bases between the germline ends. Germline CDR1 SNHLY, CDR2 FYNNEI. The CDR3 runs 13 residues. Sequenced material: blood. V is TRBV2 and J is TRBJ2-1, with a tentative D call TRBD1 (5 bases). The clonotype comes from a young man in good health. CDR3 region: CASSEQGNNEQFF. The CDR3 DNA is TGTGCCAGCAGTGAACAGGGCAACAATGAGCAGTTCTTC.